This T cell receptor (beta chain) was captured by sequencing in a study of T cell changes during pregnancy in multiple sclerosis. Profiled with immunoSEQ multiplex PCR; TCRdb holds only in-frame clones, not every one. Here the sample spans roughly 41,000 clones, roughly nine tenths being singletons. Unmatched junction bases numbered 9, after V lost 8 bases and J lost 8 bases. The CDR3 runs 14 residues. Per germline, CDR1 LNHDA and CDR2 SQIVND (reference sequence). The sample was CD8+ T cells from peripheral blood mononuclear cells, taken in the third trimester of pregnancy. This chain connects TRBV19 to TRBJ2-1; 10 nucleotides align to TRBD1. The origin of this receptor is a female donor with multiple sclerosis, enrolled in a pregnancy study. The CDR3 spells CASEDRGGSDEQFF. The CDR3 region has the DNA TGTGCCAGTGAGGACAGGGGGGGTTCCGATGAGCAGTTCTTC.